This T cell receptor (beta chain) was profiled in a study of T cell responses to AZD1222 COVID-19 vaccine. Study-level findings and limits: Repertoires in all cases were sampled only once the peak T cell response had passed.

The table came from immunoSEQ multiplex PCR; TCRdb's copy has only in-frame clones and leaves some out. The table records 150,000 to 200,000 clones, 94% of them present only once. The CDR3 has 14 residues. In germline, CDR1 is KGHDR, CDR2 SFDVKD. Trimming removed 5 bases from V and 6 bases from J, with 13 bases in between. Comment on this clone: Its matching antigen is unknown.

The chain recombines TRBV24-1 with TRBJ1-5; D might be TRBD1 (6 bases). Sequences were derived from peripheral blood, sampled 28 days after the second AZD1222 dose. The receptor's source is an adult who received the AZD1222 COVID-19 vaccine. In DNA, the CDR3 is TGTGCCACCAGTGTGGGGGGGGCGGCTCAGCCCCAGCATTTT. It specifies CATSVGGAAQPQHF.